The 6 T cell receptor beta chains given below trace back to one sample, sequenced in a study of shared clonotypes between healthy human individuals. The protocol was immunoSEQ multiplex PCR, while the TCRdb copy is restricted to in-frame clones and leaves out a portion. The sample has some 2,500,000 clones, approximately 90% seen once; the top ten hold 0.3% to 0.45%. Sequenced material: naive CD4+ T cells from PBMCs. Sample subset: CD45RA+ positively selected. The source is a man aged 18 to 29 in good health. Some clones in this sample may be carry-over from other donors' samples.

With respect to this clone: Other DNA sequences in the same sample also yield this CDR3. This sequence joins TRBV5-1 and TRBJ2-2; 7 positions match TRBD1. In germline, CDR1 is SGHRS, CDR2 YFSETQ. V shed 6 bases and J 0 bases; nucleotides not matched to a gene: 5. The CDR3 length is 15 residues. CDR3 sequence (DNA): TGCGCCAGCACCCCGACAGGGACGAACACCGGGGAGCTGTTTTTT. Translation gives CASTPTGTNTGELFF.

The V gene is TRBV4-1, the J gene TRBJ2-1; D is perhaps TRBD2 (5 bases). V lost 1 base and J 3 bases, leaving 13 bases between the germline ends. Germline CDR1 MGHRA, CDR2 YSYEKL. The CDR3 runs to 16 residues. The CDR3 loop is CASSQAPIRDYNEQFF. The CDR3, as DNA: TGCGCCAGCAGCCAAGCTCCGATACGGGACTACAATGAGCAGTTCTTC.

As regards this clone: The same CDR3 arises from other DNA sequences in this sample as well. This rearrangement joins TRBV6-6 to TRBJ1-5, with D uncertain. Germline CDR1 reads MNHNY; CDR2 reads SVGAGI (reference sequence). The V end lost 6 bases, the J end lost 2 bases, and 8 bases lay between the germline ends. The CDR3 covers 13 residues. CDR3 DNA: TGTGCCAGCAGGGCTGGGGGCAATCAGCCCCAGCATTTT. It codes for CASRAGGNQPQHF.

This chain joins TRBV5-6 and TRBJ1-2, with 9 bases fitting TRBD1. CDR1 and CDR2 from the germline V gene are SGHDT and YYEEEE. There are 15 residues in the CDR3. Trimming took 2 bases from V and 3 from J; bases not matched to a gene: 5. CDR3 sequence (DNA): TGTGCCAGCAGCTTCTACAGGGGGCGCGACTATGGCTACACCTTC. Translating it yields CASSFYRGRDYGYTF.

In the case of this clone: Other DNA sequences within the sample encode an identical CDR3. V and J are TRBV18 and TRBJ2-3, with a tentative D call TRBD2 (5 bases). V lost 1 base and J lost 1, with 9 bases in between. Germline assignment: CDR1 KGHSH and CDR2 LQKENI. The CDR3 runs to 15 residues. The CDR3 loop reads CASSPRGRGTDTQYF. CDR3 nucleotides: TGTGCCAGCTCACCACGTGGGAGAGGCACAGATACGCAGTATTTT.

V and J are TRBV30 and TRBJ1-2; 7 positions agree with TRBD1. Per the germline V gene, CDR1 is GTSNPN and CDR2 is SVGIG (reference sequence). This CDR3 comprises 14 residues. V lost 3 bases and J lost 1; bases outside the gene matches: 5. The CDR3 DNA is TGTGCCTGGAGAGGGGGCTTTCTTAACTATGGCTACACCTTC. Translation: CAWRGGFLNYGYTF.